This T cell receptor (beta chain) was retrieved from a study of cytotoxic CD8 clonotypes in ibrutinib-treated CLL. Study-level findings and limits: Age-matched healthy donor levels were exceeded by baseline clonality, which tracked circulating CD8+ T-cell counts.

As to this clone: The antigen remains undetermined.

The table came from immunoSEQ multiplex PCR; TCRdb's copy has only in-frame clones and leaves some out. The sample lists about 160,000 clones; roughly 86% were seen once. From germline, CDR1 is LGHNA and CDR2 YSLEER. The V and J ends lost 0 bases and 6 bases respectively, with 11 bases between them. CDR3 length: 15 amino acids. Cryopreserved PBMCs provided around 2 micrograms of genomic DNA for the TCR beta libraries. The source was PBMCs, collected after 12 months of ibrutinib treatment. The sequence derives from a human donor with chronic lymphocytic leukemia. The J gene is TRBJ1-4, the V gene TRBV4-3; TRBD1 is a possible D gene (5 bases). The CDR3 coding sequence is TGCGCCAGCAGCCAAGATTATGGGGGGGATGAAAAACTGTTTTTT. It specifies CASSQDYGGDEKLFF.